This T cell receptor (beta chain) is drawn from a study of T-cell reconstitution after alpha-beta-depleted transplantation in children (TCRdb year 2016). Broadly, across the study: Using TCR repertoire profiling, the study followed T-cell immune reconstitution in a quantitative way in children after TCRalphabeta/CD19-depleted allogeneic hematopoietic cell transplantation.

The library was prepared using PCR. The sequencer listed for this sample is Illumina HiSeq 2500. To normalize quantification of the TCRbeta repertoire, the TCR libraries were built with molecular barcoding that relied on unique molecular identifiers. TCRdb trimmed the raw reads at Q25, called clones with MiXCR and kept productive beta chains. Rows merge per CDR3 protein into single entries with the most common DNA and genes. The table for this sample lists over 400,000 distinct CDR3 sequences; under 15% of them were counted only once. In total, the top ten clones hold under 7% of the sample. This clonotype was seen a handful of times. Its antigen is unknown. No much larger clone exists at a distance of one base, and base qualities are not known. The sequence was collected from a human donor who donated a stem cell graft to a child with combined immunodeficiency. The specimen was PBMCs from the stem cell graft donor, collected from the stem cell graft.

The CDR3 corresponds to CASSYSASVTYNEQFF. The DNA sequence reads TGTGCCAGCAGTTACTCGGCTAGCGTAACCTACAATGAGCAGTTCTTC. The chain is made from TRBV6-5 and TRBJ2-1; the D segment could be TRBD2, given 6 matching bases. Relative to germline, V is 0 bases shorter and J is 2 bases shorter, with 11 bases between their ends. CDR1 is given as MNHEY and CDR2 as SVGAGI, both from the germline V gene. The CDR3 measures 16 amino acids from cysteine to phenylalanine. Only CDR3 DNA remains: 48 bases, in frame from the first base.